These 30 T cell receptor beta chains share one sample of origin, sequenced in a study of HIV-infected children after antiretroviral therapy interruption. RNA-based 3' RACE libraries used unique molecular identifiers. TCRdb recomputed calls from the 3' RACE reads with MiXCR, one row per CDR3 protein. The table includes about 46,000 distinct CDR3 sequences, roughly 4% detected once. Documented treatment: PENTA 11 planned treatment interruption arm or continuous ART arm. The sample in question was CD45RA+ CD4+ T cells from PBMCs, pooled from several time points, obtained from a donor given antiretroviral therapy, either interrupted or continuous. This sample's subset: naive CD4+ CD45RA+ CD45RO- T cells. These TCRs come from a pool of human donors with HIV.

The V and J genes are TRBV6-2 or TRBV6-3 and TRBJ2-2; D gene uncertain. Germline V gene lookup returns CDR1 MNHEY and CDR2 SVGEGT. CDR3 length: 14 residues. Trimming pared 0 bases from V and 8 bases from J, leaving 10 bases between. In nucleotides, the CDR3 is TGTGCCAGCAGTTACTCCGACCGCATTGGGGAGCTGTTTTTT. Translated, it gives CASSYSDRIGELFF.

This chain's CDR3 is CASRSGWDEQFF. The CDR3 nucleotides are TGTGCCAGCAGGTCGGGGTGGGATGAGCAGTTCTTC. The rearrangement joins TRBV12-3 or TRBV12-4 to TRBJ2-1; D might be TRBD2 (5 bases). CDR3 size: 12 residues. V was shortened by 6 bases and J by 8 bases, with 11 bases between the two germline ends.

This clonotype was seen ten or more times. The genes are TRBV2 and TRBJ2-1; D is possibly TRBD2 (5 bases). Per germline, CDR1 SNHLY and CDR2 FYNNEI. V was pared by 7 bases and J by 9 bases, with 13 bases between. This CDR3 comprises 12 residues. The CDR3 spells CASTYHGSEQFF. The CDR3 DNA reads TGTGCCAGCACGTATCATGGGAGTGAGCAGTTCTTC.

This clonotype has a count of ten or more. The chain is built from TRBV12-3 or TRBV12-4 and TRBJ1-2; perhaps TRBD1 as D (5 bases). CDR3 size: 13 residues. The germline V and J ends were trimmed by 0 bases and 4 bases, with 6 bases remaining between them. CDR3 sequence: CASSLAGGYGYTF. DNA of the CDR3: TGTGCCAGCAGTTTAGCGGGGGGCTATGGCTACACCTTC.

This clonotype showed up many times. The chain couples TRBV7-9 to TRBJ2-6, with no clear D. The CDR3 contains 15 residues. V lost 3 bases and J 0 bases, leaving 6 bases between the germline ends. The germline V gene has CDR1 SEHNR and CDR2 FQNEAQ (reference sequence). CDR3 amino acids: CASSFRASGANVLTF. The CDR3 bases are TGTGCCAGCAGCTTCAGAGCCTCTGGGGCCAACGTCCTGACTTTC.

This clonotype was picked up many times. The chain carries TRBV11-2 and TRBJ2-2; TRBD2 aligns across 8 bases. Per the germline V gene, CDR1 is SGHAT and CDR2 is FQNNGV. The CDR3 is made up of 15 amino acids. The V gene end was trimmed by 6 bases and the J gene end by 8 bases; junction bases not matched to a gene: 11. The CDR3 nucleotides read TGTGCCAGCAGTAGTACCGGGGGGGCTTTTGGGGAGCTGTTTTTT. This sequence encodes CASSSTGGAFGELFF.

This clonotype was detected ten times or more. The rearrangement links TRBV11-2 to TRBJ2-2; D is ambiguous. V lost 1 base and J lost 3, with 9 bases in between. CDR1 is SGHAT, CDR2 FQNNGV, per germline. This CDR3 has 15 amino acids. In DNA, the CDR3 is TGTGCCAGCAGCTTAGTAGGTCGTTACACCGGGGAGCTGTTTTTT. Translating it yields CASSLVGRYTGELFF.

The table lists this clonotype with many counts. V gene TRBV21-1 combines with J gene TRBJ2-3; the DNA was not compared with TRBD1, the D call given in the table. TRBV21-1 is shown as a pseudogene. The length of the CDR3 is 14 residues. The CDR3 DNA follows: TGTGCCACCACCCCCCGGGGGCAGGGAGATACGCAGTATTTT. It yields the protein CATTPRGQGDTQYF.

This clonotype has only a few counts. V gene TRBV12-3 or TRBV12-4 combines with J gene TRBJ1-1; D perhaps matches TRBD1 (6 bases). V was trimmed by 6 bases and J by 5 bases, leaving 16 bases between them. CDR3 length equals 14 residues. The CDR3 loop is CASRQTGGLTEAFF. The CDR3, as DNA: TGTGCCAGCAGACAGACAGGAGGTTTGACTGAAGCTTTCTTT.

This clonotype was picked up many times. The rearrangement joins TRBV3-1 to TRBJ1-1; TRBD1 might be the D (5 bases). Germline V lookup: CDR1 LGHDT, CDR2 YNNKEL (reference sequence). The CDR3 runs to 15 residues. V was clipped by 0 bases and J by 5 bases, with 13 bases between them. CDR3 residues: CASSQDPGGRTEAFF. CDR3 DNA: TGTGCCAGCAGCCAAGACCCCGGGGGTCGGACTGAAGCTTTCTTT.

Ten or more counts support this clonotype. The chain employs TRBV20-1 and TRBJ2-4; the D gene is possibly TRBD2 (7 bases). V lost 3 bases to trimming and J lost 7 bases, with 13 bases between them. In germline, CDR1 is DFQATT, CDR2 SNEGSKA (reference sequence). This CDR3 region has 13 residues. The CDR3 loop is CSASGGAQNIQYF. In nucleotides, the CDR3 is TGCAGTGCTAGTGGGGGGGCACAGAACATTCAGTACTTC.

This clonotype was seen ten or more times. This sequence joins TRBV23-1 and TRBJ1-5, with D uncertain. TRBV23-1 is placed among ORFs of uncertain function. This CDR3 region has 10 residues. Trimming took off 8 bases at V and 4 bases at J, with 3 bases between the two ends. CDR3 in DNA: TGCGCCAGCCGAAATCAGCCCCAGCATTTT. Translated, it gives CASRNQPQHF.

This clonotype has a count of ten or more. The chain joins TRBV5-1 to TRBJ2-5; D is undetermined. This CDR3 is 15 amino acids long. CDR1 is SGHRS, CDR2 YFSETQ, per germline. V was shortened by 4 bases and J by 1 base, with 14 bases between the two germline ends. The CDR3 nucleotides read TGCGCCAGCAGCCCGGACGGCCGATCCCAAGAGACCCAGTACTTC. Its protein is CASSPDGRSQETQYF. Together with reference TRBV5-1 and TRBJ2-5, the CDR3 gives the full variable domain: KAGVTQTPRYLIKTRGQQVTLSCSPISGHRSVSWYQQTPGQGLQFLFEYFSETQRNKGNFPGRFSGRQFSNSRSEMNVSTLELGDSALYLCASSPDGRSQETQYFGPGTRLLVL.

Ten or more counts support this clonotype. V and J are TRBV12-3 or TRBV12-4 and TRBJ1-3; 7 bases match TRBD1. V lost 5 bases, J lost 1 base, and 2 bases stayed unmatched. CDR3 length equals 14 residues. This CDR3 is CASSPGGSGNTIYF. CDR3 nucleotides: TGTGCCAGCAGTCCAGGGGGGTCTGGAAACACCATATATTTT.

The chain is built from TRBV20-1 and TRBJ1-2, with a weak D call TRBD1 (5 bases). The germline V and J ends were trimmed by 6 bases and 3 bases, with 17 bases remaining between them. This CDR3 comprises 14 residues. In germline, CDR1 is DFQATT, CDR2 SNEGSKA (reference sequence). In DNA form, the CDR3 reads TGCAGTGCCCGCCCAGCCAGGGCGGACTATGGCTACACCTTC. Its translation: CSARPARADYGYTF.

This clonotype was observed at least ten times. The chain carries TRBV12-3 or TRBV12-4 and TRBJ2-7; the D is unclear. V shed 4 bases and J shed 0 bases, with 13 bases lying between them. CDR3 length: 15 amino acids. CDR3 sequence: CASSWSQKSSYEQYF. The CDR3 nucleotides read TGTGCCAGCAGTTGGTCGCAAAAGAGCTCCTACGAGCAGTACTTC.

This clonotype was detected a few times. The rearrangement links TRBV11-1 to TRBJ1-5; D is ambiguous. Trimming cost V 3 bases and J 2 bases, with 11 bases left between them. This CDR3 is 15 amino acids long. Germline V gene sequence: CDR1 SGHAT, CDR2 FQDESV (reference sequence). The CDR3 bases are TGTGCCAGCAGCTTCTCAGGTAGTGGCAATCAGCCCCAGCATTTT. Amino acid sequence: CASSFSGSGNQPQHF.

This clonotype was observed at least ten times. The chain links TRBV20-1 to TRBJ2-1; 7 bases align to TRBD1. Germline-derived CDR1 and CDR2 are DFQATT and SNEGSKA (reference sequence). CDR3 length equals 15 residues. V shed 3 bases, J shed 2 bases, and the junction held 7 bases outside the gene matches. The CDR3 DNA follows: TGCAGTGCTAGGGGCGGACAGGTTGCCTACAATGAGCAGTTCTTC. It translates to CSARGGQVAYNEQFF.

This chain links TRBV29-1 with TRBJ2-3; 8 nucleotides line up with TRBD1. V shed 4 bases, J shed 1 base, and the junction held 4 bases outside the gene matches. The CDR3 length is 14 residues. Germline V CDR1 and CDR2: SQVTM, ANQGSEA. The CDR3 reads CSVAGQGRTDTQYF. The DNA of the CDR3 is TGCAGCGTTGCCGGACAGGGTCGCACAGATACGCAGTATTTT.

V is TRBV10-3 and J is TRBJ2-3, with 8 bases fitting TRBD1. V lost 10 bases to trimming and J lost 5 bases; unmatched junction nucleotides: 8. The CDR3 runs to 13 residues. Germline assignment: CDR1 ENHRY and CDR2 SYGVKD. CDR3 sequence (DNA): TGTGCCAGCAGGGCGACAGGGGTAGATACGCAGTATTTT. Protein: CASRATGVDTQYF.

The CDR3 nucleotides are TGTGCCAGCAGCCCTTACAGGGGGGGCCAAGGCTACACCTTC. Translating it yields CASSPYRGGQGYTF. The chain couples TRBV7-2 to TRBJ1-2, with 8 nucleotides matching TRBD1. This CDR3 region has 14 residues. The trim removed 5 bases at V and 8 bases at J, leaving 10 bases unmatched. CDR1 and CDR2 (germline): SGHTA, FQGNSA.

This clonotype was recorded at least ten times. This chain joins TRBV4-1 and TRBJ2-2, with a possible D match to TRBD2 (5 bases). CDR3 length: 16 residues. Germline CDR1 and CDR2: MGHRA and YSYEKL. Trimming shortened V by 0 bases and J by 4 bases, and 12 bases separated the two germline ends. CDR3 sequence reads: CASSQENGVVTGELFF. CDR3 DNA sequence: TGCGCCAGCAGCCAAGAGAACGGGGTGGTCACCGGGGAGCTGTTTTTT.

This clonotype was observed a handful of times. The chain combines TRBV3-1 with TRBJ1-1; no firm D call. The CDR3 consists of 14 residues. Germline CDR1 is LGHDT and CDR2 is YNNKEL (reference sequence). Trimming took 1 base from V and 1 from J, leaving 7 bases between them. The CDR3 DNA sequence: TGTGCCAGCAGCCAAGGGGTGGGGAACACTGAAGCTTTCTTT. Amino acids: CASSQGVGNTEAFF.

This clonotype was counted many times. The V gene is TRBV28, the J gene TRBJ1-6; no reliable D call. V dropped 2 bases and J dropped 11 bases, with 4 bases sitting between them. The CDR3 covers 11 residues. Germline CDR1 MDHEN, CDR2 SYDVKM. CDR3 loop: CASSLRAPLHF. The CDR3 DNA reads TGTGCCAGCAGTTTACGGGCACCCCTCCACTTT.

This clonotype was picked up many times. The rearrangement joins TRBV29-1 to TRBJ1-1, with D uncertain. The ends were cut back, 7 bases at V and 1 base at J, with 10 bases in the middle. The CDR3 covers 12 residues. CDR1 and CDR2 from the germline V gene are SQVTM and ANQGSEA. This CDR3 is CSAAHPNTEAFF. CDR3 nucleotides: TGCAGCGCCGCCCACCCGAACACTGAAGCTTTCTTT.

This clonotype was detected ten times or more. The CDR3 nucleotides are TGTGCCATCAGACGGATCGCGACCACCGGGGAGCTGTTTTTT. This gives the protein CAIRRIATTGELFF. The genes are TRBV10-3 and TRBJ2-2; no clear D. From germline, CDR1 is ENHRY and CDR2 SYGVKD. This CDR3 spans 14 amino acids. The V end lost 6 bases, the J end lost 4 bases, and 12 bases lay between the germline ends.

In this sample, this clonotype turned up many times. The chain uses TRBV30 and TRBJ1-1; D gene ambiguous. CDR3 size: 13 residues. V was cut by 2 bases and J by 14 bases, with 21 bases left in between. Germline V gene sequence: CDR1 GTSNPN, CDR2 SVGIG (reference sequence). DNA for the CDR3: TGTGCCTGGAGTAACAATGCAAACACAGAAGTCTTCTTT. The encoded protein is CAWSNNANTEVFF.

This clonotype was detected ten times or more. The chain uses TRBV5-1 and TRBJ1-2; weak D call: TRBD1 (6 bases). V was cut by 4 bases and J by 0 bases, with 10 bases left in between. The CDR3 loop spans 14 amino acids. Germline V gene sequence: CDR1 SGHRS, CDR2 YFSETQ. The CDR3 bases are TGCGCCAGCAGCCCGGACAGAGCTAACTATGGCTACACCTTC. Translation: CASSPDRANYGYTF.

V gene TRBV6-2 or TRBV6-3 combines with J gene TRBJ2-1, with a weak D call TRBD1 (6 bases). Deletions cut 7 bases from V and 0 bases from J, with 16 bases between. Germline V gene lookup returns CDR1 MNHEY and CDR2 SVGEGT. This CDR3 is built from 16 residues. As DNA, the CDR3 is TGTGCCAGCAACACCCACAGGGATCGCTCCTACAATGAGCAGTTCTTC. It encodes CASNTHRDRSYNEQFF.

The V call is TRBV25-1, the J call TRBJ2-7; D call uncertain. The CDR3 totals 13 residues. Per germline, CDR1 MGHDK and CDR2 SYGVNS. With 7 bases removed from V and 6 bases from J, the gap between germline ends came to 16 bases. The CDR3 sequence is CASTGVMGFEQYF. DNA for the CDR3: TGTGCCAGCACCGGAGTGATGGGGTTCGAGCAGTACTTC.